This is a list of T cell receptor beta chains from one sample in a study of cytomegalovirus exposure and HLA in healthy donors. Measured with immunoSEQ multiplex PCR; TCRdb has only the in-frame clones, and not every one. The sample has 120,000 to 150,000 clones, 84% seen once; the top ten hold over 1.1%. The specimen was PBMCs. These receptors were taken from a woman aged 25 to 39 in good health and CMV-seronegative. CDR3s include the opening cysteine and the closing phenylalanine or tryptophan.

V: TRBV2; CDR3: CASEPGQAFYGYTF
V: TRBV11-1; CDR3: CASSSTLAGGLYEQFF
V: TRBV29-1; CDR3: CSSKFSNTEAFF
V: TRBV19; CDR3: CASRRGQGGYTF
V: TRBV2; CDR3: CASSSRTGNTGELFF
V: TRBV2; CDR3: CASSPSHTQETQYF
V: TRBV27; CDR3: CASSSSWGDYSGNTIYF
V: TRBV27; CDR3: CASSFSVDSPDTQYF
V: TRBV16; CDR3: CASSQSGVNYGYTF
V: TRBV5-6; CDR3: CASNKQETIYGYTF
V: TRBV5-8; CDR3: CASSQAGGNLWNQPQHF
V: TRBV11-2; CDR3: CASSSRAGQGRSYEQYF
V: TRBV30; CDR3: CAWSAQGMGNQPQHF
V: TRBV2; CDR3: CASRSGTGEEKLFF
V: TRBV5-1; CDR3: CASSPGQMNTGELFF
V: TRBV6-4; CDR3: CASSDSSSGANVLTF
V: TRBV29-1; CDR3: CSVARGSGNTEAFF
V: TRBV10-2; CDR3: CASTRRQGSSPLHF
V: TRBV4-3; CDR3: CASSRMTPGGFGNTIYF
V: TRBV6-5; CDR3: CASSRGTGNTDTQYF
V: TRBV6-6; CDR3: CASTGTGYGYTF
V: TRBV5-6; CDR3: CASSLGQGLLAFF
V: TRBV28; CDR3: CASSSPSGGARETQYF